Following are 12 T cell receptor beta chains from one sample sequenced in a study of blood T cell repertoires in COVID-19. Assay: immunoSEQ multiplex PCR; the TCRdb copy retains only in-frame clones and omits some. Among over 110,000 clones listed, more than 60% were seen once. Sample: peripheral blood. These receptors were collected from a woman aged 55-70 years with acute or convalescent COVID-19.

V gene TRBV6-1 combines with J gene TRBJ1-6; D not resolved. Germline loops: CDR1 MNHNS, CDR2 SASEGT. CDR3 size: 14 residues. Trimming removed 0 bases from V and 8 bases from J, with 8 bases in between. CDR3 DNA sequence: TGTGCCAGCAGTGAAGCGCGATACTATTCACCCCTCCACTTT. Translated, it gives CASSEARYYSPLHF.

The chain is built from TRBV19 and TRBJ1-1; D uncertain. Trimming removed 6 bases from V and 1 base from J, with 3 bases in between. The germline V gene encodes CDR1 LNHDA and CDR2 SQIVND (reference sequence). This CDR3 has 11 residues. CDR3 protein: CASSRNTEAFF. The CDR3 DNA reads as TGTGCCAGTAGCCGGAACACTGAAGCTTTCTTT. Combining the CDR3 with reference TRBV19 and TRBJ1-1 gives the whole variable domain DGGITQSPKYLFRKEGQNVTLSCEQNLNHDAMYWYRQDPGQGLRLIYYSQIVNDFQKGDIAEGYSVSREKKESFPLTVTSAQKNPTAFYLCASSRNTEAFFGQGTRLTVV.

The V and J genes are TRBV28 and TRBJ1-4; 8 bases align to TRBD1. The CDR3 is 18 amino acids. V shed 6 bases, J shed 7 bases, and the junction held 19 bases outside the gene matches. Germline-derived CDR1 and CDR2 are MDHEN and SYDVKM. The CDR3 coding sequence is TGTGCCAGCAGCTCCGGGACAGGTGGCCAATGGTTGTCTGAAAAACTGTTTTTT. Its protein is CASSSGTGGQWLSEKLFF.

This clone was found a few times. The chain carries TRBV7-9 and TRBJ1-6; D is undetermined. Trimming stripped 4 bases from V and 9 bases from J, with 10 bases between. Germline CDR1 reads SEHNR; CDR2 reads FQNEAQ (reference sequence). The CDR3 is made up of 13 amino acids. The CDR3, as DNA: TGTGCCAGCAGCTCGTCCTCGGGTTCACCCCTCCACTTT. Protein product: CASSSSSGSPLHF. The variable domain in full, with the rest retrieved from reference TRBV7-9 and TRBJ1-6, is DTGVSQNPRHKITKRGQNVTFRCDPISEHNRLYWYRQTLGQGPEFLTYFQNEAQLEKSRLLSDRFSAERPKGSFSTLEIQRTEQGDSAMYLCASSSSSGSPLHFGNGTRLTVT.

The gene calls are TRBV7-2 and TRBJ1-2, with TRBD1 matching over 8 bases. Trimming took 5 bases from V and 3 from J; bases not matched to a gene: 5. The CDR3 covers 14 residues. In germline, CDR1 is SGHTA, CDR2 FQGNSA. CDR3 coding DNA: TGTGCCAGCAGCCCGGACAGGGAATACTATGGCTACACCTTC. Translated: CASSPDREYYGYTF.

V and J are TRBV6-5 and TRBJ2-5, with 8 bases aligning to TRBD1. CDR3 length equals 14 residues. Per the germline V gene, CDR1 is MNHEY and CDR2 is SVGAGI. Trimming at V came to 7 bases and at J to 9 bases, leaving 13 bases not matched to a gene. The CDR3 sequence is CASKIQGGYGAQYF. As DNA, the CDR3 is TGTGCCAGCAAGATACAGGGGGGTTATGGTGCCCAGTACTTC.

V and J are TRBV2 and TRBJ1-4; D not resolved. The germline V gene encodes CDR1 SNHLY and CDR2 FYNNEI. V lost 7 bases to trimming and J lost 2 bases, with 11 bases between them. The CDR3 contains 14 residues. CDR3 region: CASTLRGTNEKLFF. CDR3 DNA sequence: TGTGCCAGCACGCTCCGGGGTACTAATGAAAAACTGTTTTTT. The full variable domain, its missing parts supplied by reference TRBV2 and TRBJ1-4, is EPEVTQTPSHQVTQMGQEVILRCVPISNHLYFYWYRQILGQKVEFLVSFYNNEISEKSEIFDDQFSVERPDGSNFTLKIRSTKLEDSAMYFCASTLRGTNEKLFFGSGTQLSVL.

V usage is TRBV19 and J usage is TRBJ2-2; 8 bases line up with TRBD1. The J segment lost 0 bases and the V segment lost 6 bases, leaving 9 bases of the junction unmatched. The CDR3 has 17 residues. CDR1 and CDR2 from the germline V gene are LNHDA and SQIVND (reference sequence). In DNA form, the CDR3 reads TGTGCCAGTAGGAAAGGACAGGGTTCCCCGAACACCGGGGAGCTGTTTTTT. Protein sequence: CASRKGQGSPNTGELFF.

The chain carries TRBV6-1 and TRBJ1-6, with 10 bases that match TRBD1. The CDR3 is 16 amino acids. The V gene's germline CDR1 is MNHNS and CDR2 SASEGT. J gave up 8 bases and V 2 bases, and 6 bases lay outside the gene matches. The CDR3 sequence: CASSEHPGQGYSPLHF. The CDR3 DNA reads TGTGCCAGCAGTGAACATCCGGGACAGGGGTATTCACCCCTCCACTTT.

CDR3 region: CASSFLGHGEEMNQPQHF. Here the CDR3 DNA reads TGTGCCAGCAGTTTTCTAGGACATGGAGAGGAGATGAATCAGCCCCAGCATTTT. The genes are TRBV28 and TRBJ1-5; D is perhaps TRBD1 (5 bases). V lost 3 bases and J lost 4, with 22 bases in between. The germline CDR1 and CDR2 sequences are MDHEN and SYDVKM. The CDR3 has 18 amino acids. Drawing the rest from reference TRBV28 and TRBJ1-5, the complete variable domain is DVKVTQSSRYLVKRTGEKVFLECVQDMDHENMFWYRQDPGLGLRLIYFSYDVKMKEKGDIPEGYSVSREKKERFSLILESASTNQTSMYLCASSFLGHGEEMNQPQHFGDGTRLSIL.

The rearrangement joins TRBV18 to TRBJ1-2; 8 nucleotides match TRBD1. Germline CDR1 is KGHSH and CDR2 is LQKENI. The CDR3 extends over 13 amino acids. Trimming at V came to 2 bases and at J to 4 bases, leaving 0 bases not matched to a gene. CDR3 sequence reads: CASSPDRGYGYTF. DNA for the CDR3: TGTGCCAGCTCACCAGACAGGGGCTATGGCTACACCTTC.

The gene calls are TRBV4-2 and TRBJ1-2; a weak D match, TRBD1 (5 bases). CDR1 LGHNA and CDR2 YNFKEQ come from the germline V gene. The CDR3 is 14 amino acids. V lost 4 bases and J lost 6, with 15 bases in between. CDR3 in DNA: TGTGCCAGCAGCCGAGCACTGACAGACCATGGCTACACCTTC. Translated: CASSRALTDHGYTF.